One and the same sample provided the 10 T cell receptor beta chains below, sequenced in a study of T cell responses to AZD1222 COVID-19 vaccine. Method: immunoSEQ multiplex PCR; TCRdb's copy keeps in-frame clones and lacks some. The data contain approximately 150,000 clones, 88% of them singletons. Here the sequenced sample was peripheral blood, taken 28 days after the second AZD1222 dose. Every receptor here comes from an adult who received the AZD1222 COVID-19 vaccine.

Written as DNA, the CDR3 is TGTGCCAGTAGTATAAGCCTCACAGCGGGGTCACCCCTCCACTTT. Translated: CASSISLTAGSPLHF. This rearrangement joins TRBV19 to TRBJ1-6, with D uncertain. The CDR3 spans 15 residues. From germline, CDR1 is LNHDA and CDR2 SQIVND (reference sequence). Trimming took 2 bases from V and 10 from J, leaving 15 bases between them.

V is TRBV19 and J is TRBJ1-2; D is undetermined. CDR1 and CDR2 from the germline V gene are LNHDA and SQIVND (reference sequence). CDR3 length equals 12 residues. V was pared by 5 bases and J by 6 bases, with 10 bases between. CDR3: CASSQPPDGYTF. CDR3 DNA: TGTGCCAGTAGTCAACCGCCGGATGGCTACACCTTC.

The gene calls are TRBV2 and TRBJ1-1; TRBD1 matches 7 bases. V gave up 1 base and J gave up 8 bases; unmatched junction bases: 4. CDR1 SNHLY and CDR2 FYNNEI come from the germline V gene. CDR3 length: 13 residues. The CDR3 sequence: CASSEEQGTEAFF. CDR3 sequence (DNA): TGTGCCAGCAGTGAAGAACAGGGGACAGAAGCTTTCTTT.

Comments on this clone: Other DNA sequences in this specimen translate into the identical CDR3. J is TRBJ2-3 and V is TRBV4-3; D is unclear. V was trimmed by 0 bases and J by 0 bases, leaving 7 bases between them. This CDR3 has 15 amino acids. The germline V gene has CDR1 LGHNA and CDR2 YSLEER. CDR3: CASSQEGTSTDTQYF. The CDR3 nucleotides read TGCGCCAGCAGCCAAGAGGGCACCAGCACAGATACGCAGTATTTT.

This clone has only a few counts. J is TRBJ1-4 and V is TRBV6-6, with 7 nucleotides matching TRBD1. CDR1 and CDR2 from the germline V gene are MNHNY and SVGAGI (reference sequence). The CDR3 is made up of 16 amino acids. The ends lost 7 bases at V and 8 bases at J; junction bases unmatched: 16. The CDR3 DNA sequence: TGTGCCAGCACCCAATCTGCGAGGGGGCAGGGGGAAAAACTGTTTTTT. It codes for CASTQSARGQGEKLFF.

This clone was seen once. The chain employs TRBV30 and TRBJ2-3, with D perhaps TRBD1 or TRBD2 (5 bases each). Germline V CDR1 and CDR2: GTSNPN, SVGIG (reference sequence). V dropped 1 base and J dropped 4 bases, with 12 bases sitting between them. The length of the CDR3 is 14 residues. The CDR3 sequence is CAWSEGTNADTQYF. The CDR3 DNA reads as TGTGCCTGGAGTGAGGGGACCAACGCAGATACGCAGTATTTT.

The CDR3 loop is CACLTGQGAGEQYF. The DNA of the CDR3 is TGTGCCTGCCTAACAGGACAGGGGGCGGGCGAGCAGTACTTC. The chain recombines TRBV30 with TRBJ2-7; 11 positions match TRBD1. The CDR3 length is 14 residues. The junction had 10 bases not matched to a gene; V was cut back by 6 bases and J by 6 bases. The V gene's germline CDR1 is GTSNPN and CDR2 SVGIG (reference sequence). Filled out from reference TRBV30 and TRBJ2-7, the complete variable domain reads SQTIHQWPATLVQPVGSPLSLECTVEGTSNPNLYWYRQAAGRGLQLLFYSVGIGQISSEVPQNLSASRPQDRQFILSSKKLLLSDSGFYLCACLTGQGAGEQYFGPGTRLTVT.

V and J are TRBV5-1 and TRBJ2-3; no clear D. Looked up from germline, CDR1 is SGHRS and CDR2 is YFSETQ. The CDR3 totals 14 residues. V lost 3 bases, J lost 0 bases, and 8 bases lay in between. CDR3 region: CASSSTTSTDTQYF. The CDR3 DNA reads as TGCGCCAGCAGCTCCACCACTAGCACAGATACGCAGTATTTT.

The chain couples TRBV18 to TRBJ2-5; tentatively, D is TRBD1 (5 bases). Germline V gives CDR1 KGHSH, CDR2 LQKENI. Trimming took off 3 bases at V and 5 bases at J, with 16 bases between the two ends. This CDR3 spans 15 amino acids. The CDR3 here is CASSPQGQLRETQYF. The CDR3 DNA follows: TGTGCCAGCTCACCTCAGGGTCAGCTAAGGGAGACCCAGTACTTC.

V gene TRBV7-6 combines with J gene TRBJ2-2; no clear D. This CDR3 is 14 amino acids long. Germline values: CDR1 SGHVS, CDR2 FNYEAQ. The germline V and J ends were trimmed by 3 bases and 2 bases, with 7 bases remaining between them. The CDR3 protein is CASSFTQNTGELFF. CDR3 DNA sequence: TGTGCCAGCAGCTTTACACAAAACACCGGGGAGCTGTTTTTT. The variable domain in full, completed from reference TRBV7-6 and TRBJ2-2, reads GAGVSQSPRYKVTKRGQDVALRCDPISGHVSLYWYRQALGQGPEFLTYFNYEAQQDKSGLPNDRFSAERPEGSISTLTIQRTEQRDSAMYRCASSFTQNTGELFFGEGSRLTVL.